This T cell receptor beta chain was recorded in a study of Tregs in tolerant kidney transplant recipients. Produced via immunoSEQ multiplex PCR; TCRdb's table is partial and in-frame only. The sample consists of about 3,700 clones, 70% to 90% of them appearing once. To note about this clone: The antigen is unknown.

Trimming removed 5 bases from V and 6 bases from J; junction bases left unmatched: 14. CDR3 size: 16 residues. Germline-derived CDR1 and CDR2 are SGHRS and YFSETQ. Study-wide results and caveats: Tregs expanded with activated donor B cells seemed most donor-specific.

Before regulatory T cell sorting, thawed PBMCs rested overnight at 37°C in approximately 200 IU/ml IL-2. The starting material was Tregs from blood, obtained before the transplant. The TCR originated in a human donor who received a combined kidney and bone marrow transplant. The chain couples TRBV5-1 to TRBJ2-1; 7 positions match TRBD2. The CDR3 DNA is TGCGCCAGCAGTTGGACTGGGGCGGGAGTCGGCAATGAGCAGTTCTTC. Translated, it gives CASSWTGAGVGNEQFF.